This T cell receptor beta chain was sequenced during a study of cytomegalovirus exposure and HLA in healthy donors. Points from the study as a whole: Roughly uniform depth of sequencing across donors was assumed in presence/absence analyses. Earlier results showed most TCR beta V segments being productive about 87% or about 30% of the time.

V lost 1 base to trimming and J lost 3 bases, with 7 bases between them. CDR3 length: 13 residues. Per the germline V gene, CDR1 is MGHDK and CDR2 is SYGVNS. Turning to this clone: What it binds is not known.

Primers for the PCR totalled 60 Vbeta and 13 Jbeta. As handled by the study authors: A later analysis counted approximately 80 million unique TCR beta chains, some 11 million shared. Produced via immunoSEQ multiplex PCR; TCRdb's table is partial and in-frame only. V and J calls and clone size follow that table, whereas D and trimming were derived from the DNA. The data hold 150,000 to 200,000 clones, with 87% observed a single time. Sequencing used PBMCs. The TCR was taken from a girl less than two years old in good health and CMV-seronegative. This chain joins TRBV25-1 and TRBJ2-7; D perhaps matches TRBD2 (6 bases). The CDR3 DNA reads as TGTGCCAGCAGTGAATTGGGGGGCTACGAGCAGTACTTC. It is translated as CASSELGGYEQYF.